Listed here is a single TCR beta chain. The data were taken from a study of blood T cell repertoires in COVID-19. Study at large: PBMCs, B-cell-depleted T cells, or T cells provided the cDNA or gDNA that made up the material.

Germline V lookup: CDR1 PRHDT, CDR2 FYEKMQ (reference sequence). This CDR3 spans 16 amino acids. The V segment lost 5 bases and the J segment 9 bases; nucleotides outside the gene matches: 15. Authors' data handling: Estimates of nucleated cell counts were drawn from the amplification of reference gene primers. Generated by immunoSEQ multiplex PCR, the TCRdb table keeps only in-frame clones and is missing some. Clone size and V and J calls were adopted from that table, with D and trimming inferred from the DNA. Among about 240,000 clones listed, around four fifths were seen once. The sequence derives from a woman aged 55-69 years with active or convalescent COVID-19. V gene TRBV13 combines with J gene TRBJ2-1; 8 nucleotides match TRBD1. The specimen was peripheral blood. CDR3 in amino acids: CASSTTGQGGVGEQFF. The CDR3 nucleotides are TGTGCCAGCAGCACCACCGGACAGGGAGGAGTAGGTGAGCAGTTCTTC.